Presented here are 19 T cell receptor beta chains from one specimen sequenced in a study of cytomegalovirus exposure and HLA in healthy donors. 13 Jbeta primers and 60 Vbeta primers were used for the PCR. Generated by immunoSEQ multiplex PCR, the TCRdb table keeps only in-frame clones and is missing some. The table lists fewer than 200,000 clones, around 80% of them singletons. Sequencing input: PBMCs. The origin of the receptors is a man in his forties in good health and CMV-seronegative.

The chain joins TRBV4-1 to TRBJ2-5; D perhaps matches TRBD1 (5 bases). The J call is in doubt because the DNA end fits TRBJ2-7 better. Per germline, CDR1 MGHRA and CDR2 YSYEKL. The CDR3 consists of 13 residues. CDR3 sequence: CASSQGGSYEQYF. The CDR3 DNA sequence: TGCGCCAGCAGCCAAGGGGGCAGCTACGAGCAGTACTTC.

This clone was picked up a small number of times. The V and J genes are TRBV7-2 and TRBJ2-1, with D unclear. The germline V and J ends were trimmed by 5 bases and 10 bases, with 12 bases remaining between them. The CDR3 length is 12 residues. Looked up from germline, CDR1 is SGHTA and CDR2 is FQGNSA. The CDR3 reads CASSAPSREQFF. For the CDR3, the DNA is TGTGCCAGCAGCGCCCCGAGTCGGGAGCAGTTCTTC.

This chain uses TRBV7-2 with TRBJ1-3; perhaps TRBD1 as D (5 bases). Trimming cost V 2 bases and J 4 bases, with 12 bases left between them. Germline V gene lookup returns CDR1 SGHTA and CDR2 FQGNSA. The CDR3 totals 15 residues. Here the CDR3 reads CASSLRAGQGNTIYF. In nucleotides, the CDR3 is TGTGCCAGCAGCTTAAGAGCAGGGCAAGGAAACACCATATATTTT.

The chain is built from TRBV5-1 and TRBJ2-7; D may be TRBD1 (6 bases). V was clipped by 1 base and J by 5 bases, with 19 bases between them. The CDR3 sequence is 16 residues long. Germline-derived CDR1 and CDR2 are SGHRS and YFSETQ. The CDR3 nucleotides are TGCGCCAGCAGCTTGAATAGTTACAGGGATGGGGACGAGCAGTACTTC. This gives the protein CASSLNSYRDGDEQYF.

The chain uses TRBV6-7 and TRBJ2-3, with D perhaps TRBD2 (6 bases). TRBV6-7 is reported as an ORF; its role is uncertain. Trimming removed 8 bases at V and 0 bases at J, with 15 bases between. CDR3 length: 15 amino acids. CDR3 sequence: CASLLAALSTDTQYF. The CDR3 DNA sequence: TGTGCCAGCCTATTAGCGGCCCTGAGCACAGATACGCAGTATTTT.

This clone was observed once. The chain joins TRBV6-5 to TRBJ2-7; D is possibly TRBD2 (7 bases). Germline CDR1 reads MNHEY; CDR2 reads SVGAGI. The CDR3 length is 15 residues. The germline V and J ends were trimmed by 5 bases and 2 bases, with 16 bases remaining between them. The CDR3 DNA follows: TGTGCCAGCAGTAAACTTCCGCGGGGGCCCTACGAGCAGTACTTC. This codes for CASSKLPRGPYEQYF.

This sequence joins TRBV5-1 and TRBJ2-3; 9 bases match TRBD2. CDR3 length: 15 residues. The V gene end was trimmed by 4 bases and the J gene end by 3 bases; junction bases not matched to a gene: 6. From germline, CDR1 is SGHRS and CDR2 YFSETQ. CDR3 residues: CASSLGTSMTDTQYF. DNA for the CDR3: TGCGCCAGCAGCCTAGGGACTAGCATGACAGATACGCAGTATTTT.

The CDR3 bases are TGTGCCACCCTGCTGGACAGGGTCGGGTTCCAGCATTTT. Its protein product is CATLLDRVGFQHF. The chain recombines TRBV28 with TRBJ1-5, with 8 positions matching TRBD1. Trimming took 10 bases from V and 12 from J; bases not matched to a gene: 14. Germline CDR1 and CDR2: MDHEN and SYDVKM. The CDR3 spans 13 residues. Supplemented by reference TRBV28 and TRBJ1-5, the full variable domain reads DVKVTQSSRYLVKRTGEKVFLECVQDMDHENMFWYRQDPGLGLRLIYFSYDVKMKEKGDIPEGYSVSREKKERFSLILESASTNQTSMYLCATLLDRVGFQHFGDGTRLSIL.

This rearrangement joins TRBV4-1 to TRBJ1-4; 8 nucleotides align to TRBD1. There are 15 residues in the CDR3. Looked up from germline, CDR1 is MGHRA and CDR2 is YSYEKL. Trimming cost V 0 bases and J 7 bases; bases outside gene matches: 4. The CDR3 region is CASSQDNRGSEKLFF. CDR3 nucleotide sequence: TGCGCCAGCAGCCAAGATAACAGGGGGTCTGAAAAACTGTTTTTT.

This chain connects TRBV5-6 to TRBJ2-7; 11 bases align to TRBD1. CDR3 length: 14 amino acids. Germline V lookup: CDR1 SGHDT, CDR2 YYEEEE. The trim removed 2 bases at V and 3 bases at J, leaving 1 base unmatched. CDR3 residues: CASSFGTGGYEQYF. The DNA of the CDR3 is TGTGCCAGCAGCTTCGGGACAGGGGGCTACGAGCAGTACTTC.

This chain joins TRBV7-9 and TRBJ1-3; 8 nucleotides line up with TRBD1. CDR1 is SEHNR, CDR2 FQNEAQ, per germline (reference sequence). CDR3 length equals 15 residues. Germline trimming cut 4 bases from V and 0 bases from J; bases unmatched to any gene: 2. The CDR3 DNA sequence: TGTGCCAGCAGCTCAGACAGGGGCTCTGGAAACACCATATATTTT. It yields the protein CASSSDRGSGNTIYF.

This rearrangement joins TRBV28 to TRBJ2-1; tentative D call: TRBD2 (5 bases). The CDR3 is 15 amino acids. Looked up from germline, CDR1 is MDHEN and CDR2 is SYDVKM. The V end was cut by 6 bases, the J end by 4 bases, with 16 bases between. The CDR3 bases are TGTGCCAGCAGGACCCGAGGACTCACATACAATGAGCAGTTCTTC. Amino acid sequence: CASRTRGLTYNEQFF.

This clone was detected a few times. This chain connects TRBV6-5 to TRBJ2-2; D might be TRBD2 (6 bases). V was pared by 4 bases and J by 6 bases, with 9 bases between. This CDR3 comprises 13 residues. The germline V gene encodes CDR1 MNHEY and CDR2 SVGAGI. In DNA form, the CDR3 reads TGTGCCAGCAGTTCCCGGGAGTCCGGGGAGCTGTTTTTT. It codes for CASSSRESGELFF.

CDR3 loop: CASSPVGTMNTEAFF. The CDR3 DNA follows: TGTGCCAGCAGCCCCGTCGGGACTATGAACACTGAAGCTTTCTTT. The rearrangement links TRBV9 to TRBJ1-1; the D gene is possibly TRBD1 (5 bases). Trimming shortened V by 4 bases and J by 0 bases, and 13 bases separated the two germline ends. This CDR3 region has 15 residues. Germline loops: CDR1 SGDLS, CDR2 YYNGEE. Combining the CDR3 with reference TRBV9 and TRBJ1-1 gives the whole variable domain DSGVTQTPKHLITATGQRVTLRCSPRSGDLSVYWYQQSLDQGLQFLIQYYNGEERAKGNILERFSAQQFPDLHSELNLSSLELGDSALYFCASSPVGTMNTEAFFGQGTRLTVV.

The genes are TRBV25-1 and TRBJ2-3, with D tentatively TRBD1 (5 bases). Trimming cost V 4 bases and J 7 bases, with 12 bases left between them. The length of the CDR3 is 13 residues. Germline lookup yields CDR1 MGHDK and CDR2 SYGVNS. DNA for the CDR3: TGTGCCAGCAGTGGACGACAGCCACATACGCAGTATTTT. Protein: CASSGRQPHTQYF. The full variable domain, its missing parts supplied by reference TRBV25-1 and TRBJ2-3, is EADIYQTPRYLVIGTGKKITLECSQTMGHDKMYWYQQDPGMELHLIHYSYGVNSTEKGDLSSESTVSRIRTEHFPLTLESARPSHTSQYLCASSGRQPHTQYFGPGTRLTVL.

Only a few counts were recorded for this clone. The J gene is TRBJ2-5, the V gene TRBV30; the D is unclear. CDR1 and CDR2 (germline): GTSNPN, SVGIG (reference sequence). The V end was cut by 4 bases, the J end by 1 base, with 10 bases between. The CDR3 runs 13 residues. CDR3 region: CAWTLQSQETQYF. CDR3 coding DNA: TGTGCCTGGACTCTACAGAGCCAAGAGACCCAGTACTTC.

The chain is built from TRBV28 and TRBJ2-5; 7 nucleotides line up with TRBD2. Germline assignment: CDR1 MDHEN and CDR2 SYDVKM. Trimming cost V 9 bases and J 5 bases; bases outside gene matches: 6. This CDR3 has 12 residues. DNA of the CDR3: TGTGCCAGTCAGACTAGCTTGGAGACCCAGTACTTC. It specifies CASQTSLETQYF. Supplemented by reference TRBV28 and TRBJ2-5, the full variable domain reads DVKVTQSSRYLVKRTGEKVFLECVQDMDHENMFWYRQDPGLGLRLIYFSYDVKMKEKGDIPEGYSVSREKKERFSLILESASTNQTSMYLCASQTSLETQYFGPGTRLLVL.

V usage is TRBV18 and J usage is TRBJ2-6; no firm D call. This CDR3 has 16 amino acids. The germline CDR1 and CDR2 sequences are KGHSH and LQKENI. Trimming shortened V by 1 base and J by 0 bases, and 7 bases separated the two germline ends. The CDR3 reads CASSPLSRSGANVLTF. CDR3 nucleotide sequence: TGTGCCAGCTCACCACTGTCCCGCTCTGGGGCCAACGTCCTGACTTTC.

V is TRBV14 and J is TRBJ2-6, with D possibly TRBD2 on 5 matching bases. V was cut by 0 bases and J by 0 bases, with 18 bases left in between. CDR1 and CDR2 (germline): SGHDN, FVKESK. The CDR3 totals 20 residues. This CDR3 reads CASSQEFSYKDFSGANVLTF. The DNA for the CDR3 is TGTGCCAGCAGCCAAGAGTTTAGCTATAAGGACTTCTCTGGGGCCAACGTCCTGACTTTC.